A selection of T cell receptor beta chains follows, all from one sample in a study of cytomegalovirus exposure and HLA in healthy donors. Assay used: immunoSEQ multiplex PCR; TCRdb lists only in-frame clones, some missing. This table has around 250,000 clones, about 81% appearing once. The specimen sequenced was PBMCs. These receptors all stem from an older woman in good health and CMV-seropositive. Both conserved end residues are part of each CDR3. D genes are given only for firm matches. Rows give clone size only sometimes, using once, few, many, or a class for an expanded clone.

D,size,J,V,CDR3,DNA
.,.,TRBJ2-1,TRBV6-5,CASSPGQGSNDEQFF,TGTGCCAGCAGCCCTGGGCAGGGCTCAAATGATGAGCAGTTCTTC
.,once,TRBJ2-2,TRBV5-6,CASSLRGYYTGELFF,TGTGCCAGCAGCCTCAGGGGCTACTACACCGGGGAGCTGTTTTTT
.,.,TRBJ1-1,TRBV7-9,CASSLDIRGSNTEAFF,TGTGCCAGCAGCTTAGATATCCGCGGGAGTAACACTGAAGCTTTCTTT
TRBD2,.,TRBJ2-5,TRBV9,CASSVATSGGAAQYF,TGTGCCAGCAGCGTAGCGACTAGCGGGGGGGCGGCCCAGTACTTC
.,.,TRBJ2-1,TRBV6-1,CASSEATRGGNEQFF,TGTGCCAGCAGTGAAGCGACCCGCGGAGGGAATGAGCAGTTCTTC
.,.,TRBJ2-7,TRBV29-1,CSVEYPDNPRYEQYF,TGCAGCGTTGAATATCCGGACAATCCCAGATACGAGCAGTACTTC
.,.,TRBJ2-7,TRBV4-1,CASSQDPGFFYEQYF,TGCGCCAGCAGCCAAGATCCAGGTTTCTTCTACGAGCAGTACTTC
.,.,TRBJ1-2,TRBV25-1,CASSGTVYGYTF,TGTGCCAGCAGTGGAACGGTATATGGCTACACCTTC
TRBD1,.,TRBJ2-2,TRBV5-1,CASSLGTGHGELFF,TGCGCCAGCAGCTTGGGGACAGGGCACGGGGAGCTGTTTTTT
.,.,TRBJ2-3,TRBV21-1,CASSKLGQGGDTQYF,TGTGCCAGCAGCAAATTGGGACAGGGAGGAGATACGCAGTATTTT
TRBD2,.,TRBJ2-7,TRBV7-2,CASSLAGRGSYEQYF,TGTGCCAGCAGCTTAGCGGGGAGGGGATCCTACGAGCAGTACTTC
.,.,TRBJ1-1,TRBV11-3,CASSLDRFNEAFF,TGTGCCAGCAGCTTAGACAGGTTCAATGAAGCTTTCTTT
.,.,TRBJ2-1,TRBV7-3,CASSSQGVGAGNEQFF,TGTGCCAGCAGCTCACAGGGAGTCGGGGCTGGGAATGAGCAGTTCTTC
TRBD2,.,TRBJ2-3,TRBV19,CASTTSGTDTQYF,TGTGCCAGTACGACTAGCGGGACGGATACGCAGTATTTT
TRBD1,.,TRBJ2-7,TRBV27,CASSINRLRTGRYEQYF,TGTGCCAGCAGTATCAACCGACTCAGGACAGGGAGGTACGAGCAGTACTTC